The rows below give T cell receptor beta chains drawn from one sample of a study of T cells in Graves' hyperthyroidism and ophthalmopathy. TCRdb independently ran MiXCR on the multiplex PCR reads; one entry per CDR3 protein. The data show 450,000 to 650,000 distinct CDR3 sequences, with 17% seen just once and 15% to 20% held by the top ten. Sample: blood. The receptors shown here come from a young woman with Graves' ophthalmopathy. Both conserved end residues are part of each CDR3.

>TRBV12-3/TRBV12-4|TRBJ1-4
CASSLYRDEKLFF
>TRBV19|TRBJ1-1
CASSNDRGWTETFF
>TRBV7-9|TRBJ1-1
CASSFTGGSYTEAFF
>TRBV12-3/TRBV12-4|TRBJ2-2
CASSTGELFF
>TRBV7-9|TRBJ1-2
CASSPSGTGDYGYTF
>TRBV11-2|TRBJ2-7
CASSLDLSYEQYF
>TRBV12-3/TRBV12-4|TRBJ1-1
CASAWGPEAFF
>TRBV5-8|TRBJ1-1
CASSGRGMGRTEAFF
>TRBV7-6|TRBJ2-1
CAIGGTDEQFF
>TRBV4-1|TRBJ2-1
CASSPRSVLLSYNEQFF
>TRBV2|TRBJ2-3
CASKREGGADTQYF
>TRBV2|TRBJ1-4
CASSEWGEKLFF
>TRBV19|TRBJ1-5
CASKAILYSNQPQHF
>TRBV7-6|TRBJ2-1
CASSRGTGGEQFF
>TRBV28|TRBJ2-1
CASSHRDRYNEQFF
>TRBV20-1|TRBJ2-1
CSAREDSFLDEQFF
>TRBV29-1|TRBJ1-6
CSARITDTQYFGPGLNSPLHF
>TRBV10-3|TRBJ1-1
CANRRGANTEAFF
>TRBV10-1|TRBJ2-5
CASSEWRLEGETQYF
>TRBV9|TRBJ2-6
CASSVSRGFSGANVLTF
>TRBV19|TRBJ1-1
CASKDLNTEAFF
>TRBV5-5|TRBJ1-4
CASSLNHRGLNEKLFF
>TRBV10-3|TRBJ1-2
CAISARTGVDYGYTF
>TRBV19|TRBJ2-2
CASTRVGNTGELFF
>TRBV4-3|TRBJ1-1
CASSQGGGETEAFF
>TRBV11-2|TRBJ1-2
CASSLVSQDQGDYGYTF
>TRBV6-1|TRBJ1-5
CASRAAGQGYQPQHF
>TRBV7-2|TRBJ1-3
CASSLDAGDTIYF
>TRBV20-1|TRBJ1-4
CSAREKGRHNEKLFF
>TRBV11-2|TRBJ2-2
CASSLDGTSGNTGELFF
>TRBV7-8|TRBJ2-3
CASSSTFSGSGGSTDTQYF
>TRBV3-1|TRBJ1-2
CASSYEQGSYGYTF
>TRBV7-8|TRBJ2-3
CASSSTGFASTDTQYF
>TRBV7-8|TRBJ1-1
CASSPVLDTEAFF
>TRBV4-2|TRBJ1-4
CASSQDGAGVDEKLFF
>TRBV10-3|TRBJ2-5
CAIRSSGETQYF
>TRBV11-2|TRBJ2-1
CASSLVTNEQFF
>TRBV10-3|TRBJ2-5
CAVRGGAETQYF
>TRBV29-1|TRBJ2-7
CSVAQRSSYEQYF
>TRBV28|TRBJ1-5
CASNEYREVQPQHF
>TRBV12-3/TRBV12-4|TRBJ2-4
CASTGQGAYHQYF
>TRBV6-2/TRBV6-3|TRBJ2-2
CASAPSGGSPGELFF
>TRBV6-5|TRBJ2-7
CASSYSSGGENEQYF
>TRBV29-1|TRBJ1-2
CSVRETANYGYTF
>TRBV28|TRBJ2-3
CASSATESSTDTQYF
>TRBV20-1|TRBJ1-1
CSAREPPPTGRTEAFF
>TRBV4-3|TRBJ2-7
CASSQEQGVVEQYF
>TRBV3-1|TRBJ1-6
CASSRSDFNSPLHF
>TRBV7-2|TRBJ2-3
CASSENSVSDEYF
>TRBV6-1|TRBJ2-4
CASGRGFIAKNIQYF
>TRBV7-2|TRBJ2-7
CASSLPGRSYEQYF